These 18 T cell receptor beta chains came from one sample sequenced in a study of T cell responses to AZD1222 COVID-19 vaccine. Clones were read by immunoSEQ multiplex PCR, and TCRdb kept only the in-frame ones, dropping some. The table lists some 130,000 clones, approximately 92% of them singletons, with approximately 7% in the top ten. The sample in question was peripheral blood, obtained 28 days after the second AZD1222 dose. These receptor sequences come from an adult who received the AZD1222 COVID-19 vaccine.

The V gene is TRBV3-1 (or the pseudogene TRBV3-2), the J gene TRBJ2-5; 13 bases align to TRBD2. This CDR3 has 15 residues. With 4 bases clipped from V and 3 bases from J, the junction kept 2 bases outside the gene matches. CDR1 is LGHDT, CDR2 YNNKEL, per germline (reference sequence). In nucleotides, the CDR3 is TGTGCCAGCAGCCGCGGGACTAGCGGGAAAGAGACCCAGTACTTC. As protein: CASSRGTSGKETQYF.

This rearrangement joins TRBV6-5 to TRBJ1-6, with D maybe TRBD1 (5 bases). The CDR3 contains 15 residues. Germline CDR1 reads MNHEY; CDR2 reads SVGAGI. Trimming removed 5 bases at V and 3 bases at J, with 11 bases between. The CDR3 nucleotides are TGTGCCAGCAGTCTGACAGTTATCTATAATTCACCCCTCCACTTT. Protein sequence: CASSLTVIYNSPLHF.

V and J are TRBV18 and TRBJ1-2; possible D gene TRBD1, 5 bases. CDR3 length: 15 amino acids. V was pared by 3 bases and J by 1 base, with 12 bases between. Looked up from germline, CDR1 is KGHSH and CDR2 is LQKENI. For the CDR3, the DNA is TGTGCCAGCTCACCCGACAGCGCGCTTAACTATGGCTACACCTTC. It codes for CASSPDSALNYGYTF.

The chain recombines TRBV11-2 with TRBJ2-7; D could derive from TRBD1 or TRBD2 (5 bases each). V lost 5 bases, J lost 7 bases, and 21 bases lay in between. This CDR3 has 15 residues. The V gene's germline CDR1 is SGHAT and CDR2 FQNNGV. CDR3 bases: TGTGCCAGCAGCCCGGGACGCGGACTCGTTCAGGAGCAGTACTTC. Translated: CASSPGRGLVQEQYF.

The CDR3 is CASTNRNTEAFF. In DNA, the CDR3 is TGTGCCAGCACCAACCGGAACACTGAAGCTTTCTTT. The chain employs TRBV9 and TRBJ1-1; D call uncertain. The germline V gene has CDR1 SGDLS and CDR2 YYNGEE. V was pared by 6 bases and J by 1 base, with 7 bases between. This CDR3 spans 12 amino acids.

The chain recombines TRBV5-6 with TRBJ2-7; D might be TRBD1 or TRBD2, each matching 5 bases. CDR1 and CDR2 (germline): SGHDT, YYEEEE. The length of the CDR3 is 16 residues. V was pared by 1 base and J by 2 bases, with 16 bases between. CDR3: CASSLWGWLPPYEQYF. In DNA, the CDR3 is TGTGCCAGCAGCTTGTGGGGGTGGCTGCCCCCCTACGAGCAGTACTTC. Based on the CDR3 plus reference TRBV5-6 and TRBJ2-7, the full variable domain is DAGVTQSPTHLIKTRGQQVTLRCSPKSGHDTVSWYQQALGQGPQFIFQYYEEEERQRGNFPDRFSGHQFPNYSSELNVNALLLGDSALYLCASSLWGWLPPYEQYFGPGTRLTVT.

V and J are TRBV27 and TRBJ1-1; D is undetermined. V shed 8 bases and J shed 5 bases, with 15 bases lying between them. The CDR3 has 13 amino acids. CDR1 and CDR2 (germline): MNHEY, SMNVEV (reference sequence). The CDR3 reads CASSTIRNTEAFF. The CDR3 nucleotides read TGTGCCAGCTCCACAATCCGGAATACTGAAGCTTTCTTT.

V is TRBV6-1 and J is TRBJ1-5; D is perhaps TRBD1 (5 bases). Germline assignment: CDR1 MNHNS and CDR2 SASEGT. This CDR3 has 15 amino acids. V was shortened by 1 base and J by 2 bases, with 9 bases between the two germline ends. In DNA form, the CDR3 reads TGTGCCAGCAGTGAAGAAGTGGGGGGCAATCAGCCCCAGCATTTT. As protein: CASSEEVGGNQPQHF.

Only one count was recorded for this clone. The V and J genes are TRBV18 and TRBJ2-1, with D maybe TRBD2 (6 bases). In germline, CDR1 is KGHSH, CDR2 LQKENI. V lost 5 bases and J lost 9, with 11 bases in between. This CDR3 has 12 amino acids. CDR3 in amino acids: CASSALSGEQFF. DNA for the CDR3: TGTGCCAGCTCAGCCCTTAGCGGTGAGCAGTTCTTC.

The V call is TRBV6-5, the J call TRBJ1-6; 7 bases agree with TRBD1. This CDR3 is 15 amino acids long. Trimming cost V 0 bases and J 9 bases; bases outside gene matches: 5. Germline values: CDR1 MNHEY, CDR2 SVGAGI. CDR3 bases: TGTGCCAGCAGTTACTCGAGAGGGGGCGTTTCACCCCTCCACTTT. Amino acid sequence: CASSYSRGGVSPLHF.

The rearrangement joins TRBV6-2 or TRBV6-3 to TRBJ1-1, with D uncertain. The CDR3 spans 13 residues. The V gene's germline CDR1 is MNHEY and CDR2 SVGEGT. The ends were cut back, 2 bases at V and 4 bases at J, with 8 bases in the middle. CDR3 sequence: CASSYRGFTEAFF. The CDR3 DNA reads as TGTGCCAGCAGTTACCGAGGGTTCACTGAAGCTTTCTTT.

The chain couples TRBV30 to TRBJ1-2, with D perhaps matching TRBD1 (6 bases). This CDR3 spans 13 amino acids. V lost 4 bases to trimming and J lost 2 bases, with 11 bases between them. Germline CDR1 and CDR2: GTSNPN and SVGIG (reference sequence). The CDR3 loop reads CAWTRGTNYGYTF. The CDR3 DNA follows: TGTGCCTGGACCCGCGGGACAAACTATGGCTACACCTTC.

J is TRBJ2-7 and V is TRBV11-3; 7 positions match TRBD2. J was trimmed by 7 bases and V by 5 bases; bases with no gene match: 11. Germline V gives CDR1 SGHNT, CDR2 YENEEA. This CDR3 region has 14 residues. This chain's CDR3 is CASSHPPSGAEQYF. The CDR3 DNA reads TGTGCCAGCAGCCACCCGCCCAGCGGGGCGGAGCAGTACTTC.

This CDR3 reads CASSLNGANYGYTF. DNA of the CDR3: TGCGCCAGCAGCTTGAACGGAGCTAACTATGGCTACACCTTC. The chain couples TRBV5-1 to TRBJ1-2; no clear D gene. CDR3 length: 14 residues. Germline V gives CDR1 SGHRS, CDR2 YFSETQ. The germline V and J ends were trimmed by 1 base and 0 bases, with 7 bases remaining between them. The full variable domain, its missing parts supplied by reference TRBV5-1 and TRBJ1-2, is KAGVTQTPRYLIKTRGQQVTLSCSPISGHRSVSWYQQTPGQGLQFLFEYFSETQRNKGNFPGRFSGRQFSNSRSEMNVSTLELGDSALYLCASSLNGANYGYTFGSGTRLTVV.

The chain carries TRBV28 and TRBJ2-2; the match to TRBD1 covers 9 bases. Germline assignment: CDR1 MDHEN and CDR2 SYDVKM. Trimming at V came to 6 bases and at J to 5 bases, leaving 4 bases not matched to a gene. The CDR3 totals 14 residues. Here the CDR3 DNA reads TGTGCCAGCAGGGGACAGGGTGGTACCGGGGAGCTGTTTTTT. It specifies CASRGQGGTGELFF.

This chain connects TRBV4-1 to TRBJ1-4; 10 nucleotides agree with TRBD1. Per the germline V gene, CDR1 is MGHRA and CDR2 is YSYEKL. This CDR3 is 15 amino acids long. J gave up 4 bases and V 3 bases, and 2 bases lay outside the gene matches. CDR3 nucleotides: TGCGCCAGCAGCCAGGGGACAGGGGATAATGAAAAACTGTTTTTT. Its translation is CASSQGTGDNEKLFF.

The chain has TRBV7-2 and TRBJ2-7; D not resolved. Trimming removed 1 base from V and 3 bases from J, with 4 bases in between. In germline, CDR1 is SGHTA, CDR2 FQGNSA. The CDR3 covers 12 residues. As DNA, the CDR3 is TGTGCCAGCAGCTTAGAGGTCTACGAGCAGTACTTC. Translated, it gives CASSLEVYEQYF.

The table lists this clone with a count of one. J is TRBJ2-7 and V is TRBV5-5, with 7 bases matching TRBD1. The trim removed 3 bases at V and 5 bases at J, leaving 8 bases unmatched. Per germline, CDR1 SGHKS and CDR2 YYEKEE (reference sequence). The CDR3 consists of 14 residues. The CDR3 DNA reads TGTGCCAGCAGCTCAGACAGGGCTGGAAACGAGCAGTACTTC. Translated: CASSSDRAGNEQYF.